This is a list of T cell receptor beta chains from one sample in a study of OX40 agonist ivuxolimab in advanced cancers. Profiled with immunoSEQ multiplex PCR; TCRdb holds only in-frame clones, not every one. The data show roughly 29,000 clones, 85% to 95% seen once. This specimen consisted of CD4+ or CD8+ T cells sorted from blood, obtained in a trial of the OX40 agonist ivuxolimab. These receptor sequences come from an adult with an advanced solid tumor such as melanoma, head and neck, liver or kidney cancer. Both conserved end residues are part of each CDR3. D genes are given only for firm matches. Clone size is shown for a subset of rows, as once, few, many or a class of expanded clone.

CDR3 length	clone size	D gene	V gene	J gene	CDR3 DNA	CDR3 protein
14	once	.	TRBV6-5	TRBJ1-2	TGTGCCAGCAGTTCTTTTGGGACTGACTATGGCTACACCTTC	CASSSFGTDYGYTF
14	.	TRBD2	TRBV6-6	TRBJ2-7	TGTGCCAGCAGTTATCTAGCGGGAGTTTCCGAGCAGTACTTC	CASSYLAGVSEQYF
12	once	.	TRBV4-1	TRBJ2-7	TGCGCCAGCAGTTCGGGATACTACGAGCAGTACTTC	CASSSGYYEQYF
14	.	.	TRBV7-2	TRBJ1-3	TGTGCCAGCAACCCCCCATGGGAGGGAAACACCATATATTTT	CASNPPWEGNTIYF
18	.	TRBD2	TRBV27	TRBJ2-7	TGTGCCAGCAGTTTAGGAGTAGCTTACGGGACTAGCGGGTACGAGCAGTACTTC	CASSLGVAYGTSGYEQYF
15	.	TRBD1	TRBV6-1	TRBJ2-5	TGTGCCAGCAGTGAAGCTAGGGGGCCGAGGGAGACCCAGTACTTC	CASSEARGPRETQYF
16	.	TRBD2	TRBV6-5	TRBJ2-1	TGTGCCAGCAGTTACTATGGCGGGAGCTCCTACAATGAGCAGTTCTTC	CASSYYGGSSYNEQFF
15	.	.	TRBV19	TRBJ1-4	TGTGCCAGTACCCCTTCAGGGGCGGCTGATGAAAAACTGTTTTTT	CASTPSGAADEKLFF
16	.	TRBD1	TRBV28	TRBJ2-3	TGTGCCAGCAGTTTGGGACAGGGGGCCTACACAGATACGCAGTATTTT	CASSLGQGAYTDTQYF
16	.	TRBD2	TRBV7-6	TRBJ2-7	TGTGCCAGCAGCCCAAGGGTCGCGGGAGGGCCGGGGGAGCAGTACTTC	CASSPRVAGGPGEQYF
13	.	.	TRBV6-6	TRBJ2-7	TGTGCCAGCAGTTACTCACAGGGATACGAGCAGTACTTC	CASSYSQGYEQYF
13	.	.	TRBV21-1	TRBJ1-5	TGTGCCAGCAGCAAATATGGGGTTCAGCCCCAGCATTTT	CASSKYGVQPQHF
15	.	TRBD1	TRBV6-1	TRBJ1-2	TGTGCCAGCAGTGAAGACCTGACAGGGAGGGGTGGCTACACCTTC	CASSEDLTGRGGYTF
16	.	TRBD2	TRBV27	TRBJ2-1	TGTGCCAGCAGTTTATCAGCGGGGGGCTCCTACAATGAGCAGTTCTTC	CASSLSAGGSYNEQFF
15	.	.	TRBV6-1	TRBJ1-4	TGTGCCAGCAGGCCTAGACAGGTCTTAAATGAAAAACTGTTTTTT	CASRPRQVLNEKLFF
14	.	TRBD1	TRBV7-3	TRBJ1-2	TGTGCCAGCAGCCCGGACAGGGCTAACTATGGCTACACCTTC	CASSPDRANYGYTF
15	.	TRBD2	TRBV27	TRBJ2-7	TGTGCCAGCAGTTTGACTAGCGGGGAGACCTACGAGCAGTACTTC	CASSLTSGETYEQYF
13	.	TRBD1	TRBV4-1	TRBJ1-4	TGCGCCAGCAGCCCCGAGGACAGGGAAAAACTGTTTTTT	CASSPEDREKLFF
14	.	.	TRBV29-1	TRBJ1-1	TGCAGCGTTGAAGATCGGGGCGGTGACACTGAAGCTTTCTTT	CSVEDRGGDTEAFF
14	once	.	TRBV4-1	TRBJ2-7	TGCGCCAGCAGCCAAGTGGGGGAGATCTACGAGCAGTACTTC	CASSQVGEIYEQYF
15	.	TRBD1	TRBV6-6	TRBJ2-7	TGTGCCAGCAGTCCCGGGACAGTGACTACCTACGAGCAGTACTTC	CASSPGTVTTYEQYF
13	.	TRBD1	TRBV6-1	TRBJ2-1	TGTGCCAGCAGCAAGACAGGGGGAGTTGAGCAGTTCTTC	CASSKTGGVEQFF
12	.	.	TRBV11-2	TRBJ1-5	TGTGCCAGCAGCTCGGGCGGGGAGGCCCAGCATTTT	CASSSGGEAQHF
14	once	.	TRBV6-1	TRBJ2-7	TGTGCCAGCAGTGAATTCCTGTCCAACTACGAGCAGTACTTC	CASSEFLSNYEQYF
15	.	.	TRBV5-1	TRBJ1-2	TGCGCCAGCAGCCTGGCAGGGCTCTCGGACTATGGCTACACCTTC	CASSLAGLSDYGYTF
14	.	TRBD2	TRBV27	TRBJ2-3	TGTGCCAGCAGGACTAGCGGGAGCACAGATACGCAGTATTTT	CASRTSGSTDTQYF
17	.	TRBD2	TRBV12-5	TRBJ2-3	TGTGCTAGTGGTTGGAACCCTAGCGGGCCTAGCACAGATACGCAGTATTTT	CASGWNPSGPSTDTQYF
11	.	.	TRBV27	TRBJ2-3	TGTGCCAGCAGTTCCCCCGATACGCAGTATTTT	CASSSPDTQYF
13	.	.	TRBV7-8	TRBJ2-1	TGTGCCAGCAGCTTAGGTATGGGAAATGAGCAGTTCTTC	CASSLGMGNEQFF
16	once	TRBD1	TRBV9	TRBJ2-2	TGTGCCAGCAGCGGACGACAGGGGGCGAACACCGGGGAGCTGTTTTTT	CASSGRQGANTGELFF
17	.	TRBD2	TRBV15	TRBJ2-7	TGTGCCACCAGAGGGACTAGCGGGAGTGCAGGGGATTACGAGCAGTACTTC	CATRGTSGSAGDYEQYF
16	.	.	TRBV9	TRBJ2-3	TGTGCCAGCAGCGTAGGAAGGGGAGGAAACACAGATACGCAGTATTTT	CASSVGRGGNTDTQYF
12	.	TRBD1	TRBV6-5	TRBJ1-1	TGTGCCAGCAGAGGACAGGGGGAAGAAGCTTTCTTT	CASRGQGEEAFF
15	.	TRBD1	TRBV19	TRBJ2-7	TGTGCCAGTAGTAACTTGGACAGGGGGCCCTACGAGCAGTACTTC	CASSNLDRGPYEQYF
15	.	TRBD1	TRBV4-1	TRBJ1-2	TGCGCCAGCAGCCAAGGTAGACAGGGTGACTATGGCTACACCTTC	CASSQGRQGDYGYTF
15	.	TRBD1	TRBV2	TRBJ1-4	TGTGCCAGCAGTGGGACAGGGGGAGTAAGGGAAAAACTGTTTTTT	CASSGTGGVREKLFF
15	.	TRBD2	TRBV7-8	TRBJ2-3	TGTGCCAGCAGCTCGGTCCCGGGACTAGAAATCACGCAGTATTTT	CASSSVPGLEITQYF
18	.	.	TRBV15	TRBJ2-1	TGTGCCACCAGCAGACCTTACGGAACAGGGACCCTGGGCAATGAGCAGTTCTTC	CATSRPYGTGTLGNEQFF
14	.	.	TRBV12-2	TRBJ1-5	TGTGCAAGTCGCTCCGACAGGGGCAATCAGCCCCAGCATTTT	CASRSDRGNQPQHF
14	.	.	TRBV5-1	TRBJ1-2	TGCGCCAGCAGCTTGGAGGGGGTTCGCTATGGCTACACCTTC	CASSLEGVRYGYTF
15	.	.	TRBV5-1	TRBJ1-5	TGCGCCAGCAGCTTGGAGGGTACCAGCGGTCAGCCCCAGCATTTT	CASSLEGTSGQPQHF
13	once	TRBD1	TRBV19	TRBJ1-6	TGTGCCAGTTGGGGGACAGAGAATTCACCCCTCCACTTT	CASWGTENSPLHF
12	.	.	TRBV6-1	TRBJ1-1	TGTGCCAGCATAAGGCGGATCACTGAAGCTTTCTTT	CASIRRITEAFF